The 24 T cell receptor beta chains given below trace back to one sample, sequenced in a study of blood T cell repertoires in COVID-19. TCRdb's table, derived via immunoSEQ multiplex PCR, lists solely in-frame clones and lacks some. The sample lists some 120,000 clones, just over 85% occurring once. The sample was peripheral blood. These receptors came from a woman aged 50 to 60 with active or convalescent COVID-19.

This sequence joins TRBV28 and TRBJ1-2; TRBD1 agrees at 9 bases. The CDR3 has 13 amino acids. Germline-derived CDR1 and CDR2 are MDHEN and SYDVKM. V lost 6 bases, J lost 4 bases, and 3 bases stayed unmatched. In DNA, the CDR3 is TGTGCCAGCAGGACAGGGGGGTTCTATGGCTACACCTTC. Translation: CASRTGGFYGYTF.

The chain recombines TRBV7-9 with TRBJ1-3; D is unclear. Germline-derived CDR1 and CDR2 are SEHNR and FQNEAQ (reference sequence). The CDR3 length is 17 residues. With 0 bases removed from V and 0 bases from J, the gap between germline ends came to 12 bases. The DNA of the CDR3 is TGTGCCAGCAGCTTAGCGTCATCGCCTATCTCTGGAAACACCATATATTTT. Translating gives CASSLASSPISGNTIYF.

The chain recombines TRBV29-1 with TRBJ2-7; 7 bases agree with TRBD1. The germline CDR1 and CDR2 sequences are SQVTM and ANQGSEA. The CDR3 consists of 12 residues. Trimming removed 6 bases from V and 3 bases from J; junction bases left unmatched: 5. CDR3 bases: TGCAGCGTGAGGGGACAGATCTACGAGCAGTACTTC. This gives the protein CSVRGQIYEQYF.

The J gene is TRBJ2-1, the V gene TRBV4-3, with D tentatively TRBD1 (6 bases). Germline CDR1 reads LGHNA; CDR2 reads YSLEER. CDR3 length: 13 amino acids. V dropped 5 bases and J dropped 9 bases, with 14 bases sitting between them. This chain's CDR3 is CASSKTRGVEQFF. The CDR3, as DNA: TGCGCCAGCAGCAAAACCAGGGGAGTTGAGCAGTTCTTC.

The chain uses TRBV6-5 and TRBJ1-1; no definite D call. CDR1 is MNHEY, CDR2 SVGAGI, per germline. This CDR3 is built from 14 residues. V shed 7 bases and J shed 6 bases, with 18 bases lying between them. The CDR3 DNA follows: TGTGCCAGCATTTCCCAAGGGAGGGCCGCTGAAGCTTTCTTT. This gives the protein CASISQGRAAEAFF.

This clone appeared a few times. V is TRBV11-2 and J is TRBJ1-1, with TRBD1 as a possible D gene (6 bases). This CDR3 has 15 residues. Trimming took 5 bases from V and 10 from J, leaving 23 bases between them. Germline CDR1 is SGHAT and CDR2 is FQNNGV. CDR3 loop: CASSPYNRVNKGAFF. In DNA, the CDR3 is TGTGCCAGCAGCCCATATAACAGGGTAAATAAGGGAGCTTTCTTT.

The V gene is TRBV6-4, the J gene TRBJ2-3, with TRBD1 identical over 7 bases. The CDR3 totals 14 residues. Per the germline V gene, CDR1 is MRHNA and CDR2 is SNTAGT. After removal of 3 bases from V and 2 bases from J, the junction contained 2 bases not matched to a gene. CDR3 loop: CASSEGGDTDTQYF. The DNA for the CDR3 is TGTGCCAGCAGTGAAGGGGGCGACACAGATACGCAGTATTTT.

V usage is TRBV28 and J usage is TRBJ1-6; D is uncertain. Germline V gives CDR1 MDHEN, CDR2 SYDVKM. The CDR3 runs to 13 residues. Trimming removed 2 bases from V and 9 bases from J, with 8 bases in between. CDR3 sequence (DNA): TGTGCCAGCAGTTTACTATCCCCTTCACCCCTCCACTTT. Residues: CASSLLSPSPLHF.

A few counts support this clone. The chain recombines TRBV9 with TRBJ2-5; 7 bases agree with TRBD1. CDR1 and CDR2 (germline): SGDLS, YYNGEE. CDR3 length: 15 residues. V was pared by 3 bases and J by 1 base, with 6 bases of the junction left unmatched. The chain's CDR3 is CASSGGQASQETQYF. CDR3 DNA sequence: TGTGCCAGCAGCGGAGGACAGGCCAGCCAAGAGACCCAGTACTTC.

The rearrangement joins TRBV10-3 to TRBJ2-3; 12 positions agree with TRBD2. V was clipped by 4 bases and J by 4 bases; unmatched bases: 9. In germline, CDR1 is ENHRY, CDR2 SYGVKD. CDR3 length: 17 amino acids. The CDR3 sequence is CAISGGSLAGGSDTQYF. In DNA, the CDR3 is TGTGCCATCAGTGGGGGATCACTAGCGGGGGGATCAGATACGCAGTATTTT.

This rearrangement joins TRBV7-6 to TRBJ2-1; 13 positions agree with TRBD2. Trimming at V came to 3 bases and at J to 9 bases, leaving 17 bases not matched to a gene. Germline V gene data show CDR1 as SGHVS and CDR2 as FNYEAQ. CDR3 length equals 19 residues. CDR3 bases: TGTGCCAGCAGCTTGTCACCAGCCGGGACTAGCGGGATAGGAGTTGAGCAGTTCTTC. It encodes CASSLSPAGTSGIGVEQFF.

This chain connects TRBV11-2 to TRBJ1-1; D unresolved. CDR1 and CDR2 from the germline V gene are SGHAT and FQNNGV. The CDR3 contains 14 residues. V was cut by 3 bases and J by 0 bases, with 8 bases left in between. The CDR3 protein is CASSLRLLNTEAFF. The DNA of the CDR3 is TGTGCCAGCAGCTTGAGGTTATTGAACACTGAAGCTTTCTTT.

This clone came up a few times. The rearrangement links TRBV4-3 to TRBJ2-7, with D perhaps TRBD1 (6 bases). V lost 3 bases and J 5 bases, leaving 14 bases between the germline ends. This CDR3 has 14 amino acids. Germline loops: CDR1 LGHNA, CDR2 YSLEER. The CDR3 loop reads CASSHGTGTNEQYF. CDR3 in DNA: TGCGCCAGCAGCCACGGTACCGGGACAAACGAGCAGTACTTC.

This rearrangement joins TRBV28 to TRBJ1-2; no firm D call. The CDR3 contains 16 residues. CDR1 is MDHEN, CDR2 SYDVKM, per germline. V lost 1 base and J lost 1, with 13 bases in between. CDR3 loop: CASSLLTDTFNYGYTF. The CDR3, as DNA: TGTGCCAGCAGTTTATTAACAGACACATTTAACTATGGCTACACCTTC.

The chain is built from TRBV2 and TRBJ2-1, with a tentative D call TRBD1 (6 bases). From germline, CDR1 is SNHLY and CDR2 FYNNEI. Trimming cost V 2 bases and J 10 bases, with 12 bases left between them. The CDR3 consists of 13 residues. The CDR3 region has the DNA TGTGCCAGCAGTGAAATAGGGACACCGGAGCAGTTCTTC. It encodes CASSEIGTPEQFF.

The gene calls are TRBV7-9 and TRBJ2-2, with D unresolved. The V gene lost 10 bases and the J gene lost 0 bases, with 15 bases spanning the gap. The germline V gene has CDR1 SEHNR and CDR2 FQNEAQ (reference sequence). The CDR3 spans 15 residues. The CDR3 region has the DNA TGTGCCACTCGACACCCTCGAGCGAACACCGGGGAGCTGTTTTTT. It yields the protein CATRHPRANTGELFF.

This chain joins TRBV6-5 and TRBJ1-5; tentative D call: TRBD1 (5 bases). V lost 2 bases, J lost 6 bases, and 14 bases lay in between. Germline V gives CDR1 MNHEY, CDR2 SVGAGI. CDR3 size: 15 residues. Here the CDR3 DNA reads TGTGCCAGCAGTTACGGGGCAGGGTCGGGTCAGCCCCAGCATTTT. Residues: CASSYGAGSGQPQHF.

The rearrangement joins TRBV9 to TRBJ2-7; D perhaps matches TRBD1 (5 bases). CDR1 SGDLS and CDR2 YYNGEE come from the germline V gene. There are 14 residues in the CDR3. Trimming stripped 3 bases from V and 0 bases from J, with 10 bases between. The CDR3 DNA is TGTGCCAGCAGCGCGACAGTACCCTCCTACGAGCAGTACTTC. Translation gives CASSATVPSYEQYF. The full variable domain, completed using reference TRBV9 and TRBJ2-7, is DSGVTQTPKHLITATGQRVTLRCSPRSGDLSVYWYQQSLDQGLQFLIQYYNGEERAKGNILERFSAQQFPDLHSELNLSSLELGDSALYFCASSATVPSYEQYFGPGTRLTVT.

V is TRBV29-1 and J is TRBJ2-5; possibly TRBD2 for D (5 bases). This CDR3 has 14 amino acids. Per germline, CDR1 SQVTM and CDR2 ANQGSEA. Trimming took 2 bases from V and 5 from J, leaving 15 bases between them. In nucleotides, the CDR3 is TGCAGCGTTGAATTTCGGGGAATGGCGGAGACCCAGTACTTC. It encodes CSVEFRGMAETQYF.

This chain joins TRBV7-9 and TRBJ2-1, with 10 bases matching TRBD2. V trimming: 5 bases; J trimming: 6 bases; junction bases outside the gene matches: 10. This CDR3 spans 16 amino acids. Germline CDR1 and CDR2: SEHNR and FQNEAQ (reference sequence). The CDR3 protein is CASSTSGLAGANEQFF. CDR3 coding DNA: TGTGCCAGCAGCACTAGCGGGCTAGCGGGAGCCAATGAGCAGTTCTTC.

The V gene is TRBV7-2, the J gene TRBJ2-1; D may be TRBD2 (6 bases). The CDR3 has 14 amino acids. The germline gives CDR1 SGHTA, CDR2 FQGNSA. V shed 0 bases and J shed 4 bases, with 7 bases lying between them. The CDR3 bases are TGTGCCAGCAGCTTAGCGGGGGGATACAATGAGCAGTTCTTC. This sequence encodes CASSLAGGYNEQFF.

The J gene is TRBJ2-1, the V gene TRBV19, with 9 bases that match TRBD2. Germline V gene data show CDR1 as LNHDA and CDR2 as SQIVND (reference sequence). This CDR3 region has 14 residues. The trim removed 5 bases at V and 8 bases at J, leaving 7 bases unmatched. CDR3 DNA sequence: TGTGCCAGTAGTCAGGCTAGCGGGATGGATGAGCAGTTCTTC. This encodes CASSQASGMDEQFF. The full variable domain, in which reference TRBV19 and TRBJ2-1 provide the parts outside the CDR3, is DGGITQSPKYLFRKEGQNVTLSCEQNLNHDAMYWYRQDPGQGLRLIYYSQIVNDFQKGDIAEGYSVSREKKESFPLTVTSAQKNPTAFYLCASSQASGMDEQFFGPGTRLTVL.

As DNA, the CDR3 is TGTGCCAGCAGCTTAGGACAGCCAAATGAGCAGTTCTTC. Translated, it gives CASSLGQPNEQFF. The chain employs TRBV11-2 and TRBJ2-1; D perhaps matches TRBD1 (5 bases). Germline V gene data show CDR1 as SGHAT and CDR2 as FQNNGV. This CDR3 is 13 amino acids long. Deletions cut 1 base from V and 7 bases from J, with 8 bases between.

This clone has more than one count but fewer than ten. The V gene is TRBV5-4, the J gene TRBJ1-2; D might be TRBD1 (6 bases). The CDR3 extends over 12 amino acids. Germline-derived CDR1 and CDR2 are SGHNT and YYREEE (reference sequence). The CDR3 DNA reads as TGTGCTTCCAGTGGGGGCTCTAAAGGCTACACCTTC. Protein sequence: CASSGGSKGYTF.